Listed below are T cell receptor beta chains from one sample, sequenced in a study of cytomegalovirus exposure and HLA in healthy donors. The repertoire was sequenced with immunoSEQ multiplex PCR; TCRdb's copy has only in-frame clones and lacks some. This sample has approximately 65,000 clones; around 92% occur once, and the top ten carry approximately 5.3%. The sequenced sample consisted of PBMCs. Receptors were obtained from a man aged 18 to 30 in good health and CMV-seropositive. Each CDR3 is given with its conserved first and last residue. D genes are given only for firm matches. Expanded clones get a size class; other rows say once, few or many, or leave the size out.

CDR3 DNA: TGTGCCAGCAGTTTAGGGGAGGTGAATGGGGGGCAAGAGACCCAGTACTTC
CDR3 protein: CASSLGEVNGGQETQYF
D gene: .
V gene: TRBV28
J gene: TRBJ2-5
clone size: .
CDR3 length: 17

CDR3 DNA: .
CDR3 protein: CASSRGGAGFGSGSGFF
D gene: .
V gene: TRBV2
J gene: TRBJ2-7
clone size: .
CDR3 length: 17

CDR3 DNA: TGTGCCAGCAGTGTCCGGGACAGAGCCTACGAGCAGTACTTC
CDR3 protein: CASSVRDRAYEQYF
D gene: TRBD1
V gene: TRBV6-5
J gene: TRBJ2-7
clone size: few
CDR3 length: 14

CDR3 DNA: TGTGCCTGGAGGGCTCGGCGGGACGGGGAGCTGTTTTTT
CDR3 protein: CAWRARRDGELFF
D gene: .
V gene: TRBV30
J gene: TRBJ2-2
clone size: .
CDR3 length: 13

CDR3 DNA: TGTGCCAGCAGCTCCAAAGCGGTCCCCTACAATGAGCAGTTCTTC
CDR3 protein: CASSSKAVPYNEQFF
D gene: .
V gene: TRBV7-6
J gene: TRBJ2-1
clone size: .
CDR3 length: 15

CDR3 DNA: TGTGCCAGCAGCGTAGTCAGCGGGAGTTACGAGCAGTACTTC
CDR3 protein: CASSVVSGSYEQYF
D gene: TRBD2
V gene: TRBV9
J gene: TRBJ2-7
clone size: .
CDR3 length: 14

CDR3 DNA: TGTGCCAGCAGCACCCAACAGCTTATGAACACTGAAGCTTTCTTT
CDR3 protein: CASSTQQLMNTEAFF
D gene: .
V gene: TRBV9
J gene: TRBJ1-1
clone size: .
CDR3 length: 15

CDR3 DNA: TGTGCCAGCAGCGTAGGACTGGGTGGGAACACTGAAGCTTTCTTT
CDR3 protein: CASSVGLGGNTEAFF
D gene: .
V gene: TRBV9
J gene: TRBJ1-1
clone size: .
CDR3 length: 15

CDR3 DNA: TGTGCCAGCAGCTTAGGGACAGGGGGGACCGGGGAGCTGTTTTTT
CDR3 protein: CASSLGTGGTGELFF
D gene: TRBD1
V gene: TRBV13
J gene: TRBJ2-2
clone size: .
CDR3 length: 15

CDR3 DNA: TGTGCCAGCAGGCAGGGGCTGACTAATGAAAAACTGTTTTTT
CDR3 protein: CASRQGLTNEKLFF
D gene: .
V gene: TRBV5-4
J gene: TRBJ1-4
clone size: .
CDR3 length: 14

CDR3 DNA: TGTGCCAGCCGGGGGGCAACCGGGGAGCTGTTTTTT
CDR3 protein: CASRGATGELFF
D gene: .
V gene: TRBV7-9
J gene: TRBJ2-2
clone size: .
CDR3 length: 12

CDR3 DNA: TGTGCCAGCAGCCAGACTAGCGGGAGGGCTGAGGAACCGCAGTATTTT
CDR3 protein: CASSQTSGRAEEPQYF
D gene: TRBD2
V gene: TRBV7-3
J gene: TRBJ2-3
clone size: .
CDR3 length: 16

CDR3 DNA: TGTGCCAGCAGCCAAGATCCAGACAGCTCCTACGAGCAGTACTTC
CDR3 protein: CASSQDPDSSYEQYF
D gene: .
V gene: TRBV4-2
J gene: TRBJ2-7
clone size: .
CDR3 length: 15

CDR3 DNA: TGCGCCAGCAGCGGCGGACTAGCGGGAGGCACAGATACGCAGTATTTT
CDR3 protein: CASSGGLAGGTDTQYF
D gene: TRBD2
V gene: TRBV5-1
J gene: TRBJ2-3
clone size: .
CDR3 length: 16

CDR3 DNA: TGCGCCAGCAGCAAAGACAGGGGCTTTAAGCCCCAGCATTTT
CDR3 protein: CASSKDRGFKPQHF
D gene: TRBD1
V gene: TRBV5-1
J gene: TRBJ1-5
clone size: once
CDR3 length: 14

CDR3 DNA: TGCAGTGCTAGGGACACCTATGGCTACACCTTC
CDR3 protein: CSARDTYGYTF
D gene: .
V gene: TRBV20-1
J gene: TRBJ1-2
clone size: .
CDR3 length: 11

CDR3 DNA: TGCGCCAGCTGCCCACGGGGACAGGGGGCGGGGGCCAACGTCCTGACTTTC
CDR3 protein: CASCPRGQGAGANVLTF
D gene: TRBD1
V gene: TRBV10-2
J gene: TRBJ2-6
clone size: .
CDR3 length: 17

CDR3 DNA: TGTGCCAGCAGTTACTCGGGAGGGAACACCGGGGAGCTGTTTTTT
CDR3 protein: CASSYSGGNTGELFF
D gene: .
V gene: TRBV6-5
J gene: TRBJ2-2
clone size: .
CDR3 length: 15

CDR3 DNA: TGTGCCAGCAGCGTAGACTTCTACAATGAGCAGTTCTTC
CDR3 protein: CASSVDFYNEQFF
D gene: .
V gene: TRBV7-2
J gene: TRBJ2-1
clone size: .
CDR3 length: 13

CDR3 DNA: TGTGCCAGCAGCTTAATCGCGGGAGAGGGCCCAGATACGCAGTATTTT
CDR3 protein: CASSLIAGEGPDTQYF
D gene: TRBD2
V gene: TRBV7-3
J gene: TRBJ2-3
clone size: .
CDR3 length: 16

CDR3 DNA: TGTGCCAGCAGTGGGCGGAGAATAGAGCAGTTCTTC
CDR3 protein: CASSGRRIEQFF
D gene: .
V gene: TRBV25-1
J gene: TRBJ2-1
clone size: once
CDR3 length: 12

CDR3 DNA: TGTGCCAGCAGTGAAGTCCTAGGTTTAACAGAGACCCAGTACTTC
CDR3 protein: CASSEVLGLTETQYF
D gene: .
V gene: TRBV6-1
J gene: TRBJ2-5
clone size: .
CDR3 length: 15

CDR3 DNA: TGCAGCGTTGACACGGGACAGGGGCAGTTCTTC
CDR3 protein: CSVDTGQGQFF
D gene: TRBD1
V gene: TRBV29-1
J gene: TRBJ2-1
clone size: .
CDR3 length: 11

CDR3 DNA: TGTGCCAGCAGCCCCCGAGGCAATCCCAAAAACATTCAGTACTTC
CDR3 protein: CASSPRGNPKNIQYF
D gene: .
V gene: TRBV7-9
J gene: TRBJ2-4
clone size: .
CDR3 length: 15

CDR3 DNA: TGTGCCAGCAGTTTGCAGGGGGCCGGGAACACTGAAGCTTTCTTT
CDR3 protein: CASSLQGAGNTEAFF
D gene: TRBD1
V gene: TRBV28
J gene: TRBJ1-1
clone size: .
CDR3 length: 15

CDR3 DNA: TGTGCCAGCAGTTTCCGGGACAGATACGAGCAGTACTTC
CDR3 protein: CASSFRDRYEQYF
D gene: TRBD1
V gene: TRBV28
J gene: TRBJ2-7
clone size: .
CDR3 length: 13

CDR3 DNA: TGTGCCAGCGCTCAACCGGGACACGCTTACAATGAGCAGTTCTTC
CDR3 protein: CASAQPGHAYNEQFF
D gene: .
V gene: TRBV6-6
J gene: TRBJ2-1
clone size: .
CDR3 length: 15

CDR3 DNA: TGTGCCAGCAGTTTGGGGGGGGGCGCGATGGAAAAACTGTTTTTT
CDR3 protein: CASSLGGGAMEKLFF
D gene: .
V gene: TRBV28
J gene: TRBJ1-4
clone size: .
CDR3 length: 15

CDR3 DNA: TGTGCCAGCAGCTTAGCGCTAGGACAGGGGGCCGGGGAGCTGTTTTTT
CDR3 protein: CASSLALGQGAGELFF
D gene: TRBD1
V gene: TRBV7-2
J gene: TRBJ2-2
clone size: .
CDR3 length: 16

CDR3 DNA: TGTGCCAGCAGCCAGACTAGCGGCCCCCAAGAGACCCAGTACTTC
CDR3 protein: CASSQTSGPQETQYF
D gene: TRBD2
V gene: TRBV4-2
J gene: TRBJ2-5
clone size: .
CDR3 length: 15

CDR3 DNA: TGCGCCAGCGGCAATATGAGCACAGATACGCAGTATTTT
CDR3 protein: CASGNMSTDTQYF
D gene: .
V gene: TRBV10-1
J gene: TRBJ2-3
clone size: once
CDR3 length: 13

CDR3 DNA: TGTGCCAGCAGCTCCCTCCGACAGGGCGAGGAGACCCAGTACTTC
CDR3 protein: CASSSLRQGEETQYF
D gene: TRBD1
V gene: TRBV14
J gene: TRBJ2-5
clone size: .
CDR3 length: 15

CDR3 DNA: TGTGCCAGCAGTTACGGCAGGGTAGAGCGCAATCAGCCCCAGCATTTT
CDR3 protein: CASSYGRVERNQPQHF
D gene: .
V gene: TRBV6-6
J gene: TRBJ1-5
clone size: .
CDR3 length: 16

CDR3 DNA: TGTGCCAGCGCTGGACAGGGTTTCACTGAAGCTTTCTTT
CDR3 protein: CASAGQGFTEAFF
D gene: TRBD1
V gene: TRBV7-3
J gene: TRBJ1-1
clone size: .
CDR3 length: 13

CDR3 DNA: TGTGCCAGCAGCCCCCCGTCCGACAGGGAATTGAACACCATATATTTT
CDR3 protein: CASSPPSDRELNTIYF
D gene: TRBD1
V gene: TRBV5-6
J gene: TRBJ1-3
clone size: .
CDR3 length: 16

CDR3 DNA: TGTGCCAGCAGTGAAGGAACAGGGCCCTACAATGAGCAGTTCTTC
CDR3 protein: CASSEGTGPYNEQFF
D gene: .
V gene: TRBV6-4
J gene: TRBJ2-1
clone size: .
CDR3 length: 15

CDR3 DNA: TGCGCCAGCAGCCCCCCGGGACAGTCCTATGGCTACACCTTC
CDR3 protein: CASSPPGQSYGYTF
D gene: TRBD1
V gene: TRBV5-1
J gene: TRBJ1-2
clone size: once
CDR3 length: 14

CDR3 DNA: TGTGCCAGCAGTGAACCCGGGACAGGGGCCAAAAACATTCAGTACTTC
CDR3 protein: CASSEPGTGAKNIQYF
D gene: TRBD1
V gene: TRBV25-1
J gene: TRBJ2-4
clone size: .
CDR3 length: 16

CDR3 DNA: TGTGCCAGCAGCCCGAATACATGGGAGACCCAGTACTTC
CDR3 protein: CASSPNTWETQYF
D gene: .
V gene: TRBV13
J gene: TRBJ2-5
clone size: .
CDR3 length: 13

CDR3 DNA: TGTGCCAGCTCACCACCTGGGACAGGGGGAAGTGTTGAGACCCAGTACTTC
CDR3 protein: CASSPPGTGGSVETQYF
D gene: TRBD1
V gene: TRBV18
J gene: TRBJ2-5
clone size: .
CDR3 length: 17

CDR3 DNA: TGTGCCAGCAGCTCTAGACAGGGGATGGCCTACGAGCAGTACTTC
CDR3 protein: CASSSRQGMAYEQYF
D gene: TRBD1
V gene: TRBV7-8
J gene: TRBJ2-7
clone size: .
CDR3 length: 15

CDR3 DNA: TGTGCCAGCAGCACAGGGGCGAACACTGAAGCTTTCTTT
CDR3 protein: CASSTGANTEAFF
D gene: TRBD1
V gene: TRBV14
J gene: TRBJ1-1
clone size: .
CDR3 length: 13

CDR3 DNA: TGTGCCAGCAGTCTCTTATCAGGGGTCCTGGGGAATGAGCAGTTCTTC
CDR3 protein: CASSLLSGVLGNEQFF
D gene: .
V gene: TRBV28
J gene: TRBJ2-1
clone size: .
CDR3 length: 16

CDR3 DNA: TGTGCCAGCAGCCAAGATATAAGAAGAGACAGGGGGCGTATAGAGGCTTTCTTT
CDR3 protein: CASSQDIRRDRGRIEAFF
D gene: TRBD1
V gene: TRBV14
J gene: TRBJ1-1
clone size: .
CDR3 length: 18

CDR3 DNA: TGTGCCAGCAGCTCCCAAGGGCTAGCCAATGAGCAGTTCTTC
CDR3 protein: CASSSQGLANEQFF
D gene: .
V gene: TRBV7-3
J gene: TRBJ2-1
clone size: .
CDR3 length: 14

CDR3 DNA: TGTGCCAGCAGCCCCGCGGGGGCCCAGCATTTT
CDR3 protein: CASSPAGAQHF
D gene: .
V gene: TRBV6-5
J gene: TRBJ1-5
clone size: .
CDR3 length: 11

CDR3 DNA: TGTGCCAGCAGTGAATGGGGCAACTTTGGGAACACTGAAGCTTTCTTT
CDR3 protein: CASSEWGNFGNTEAFF
D gene: .
V gene: TRBV25-1
J gene: TRBJ1-1
clone size: .
CDR3 length: 16

CDR3 DNA: TGTGCCAGCAGTGACTCTGAGGCAGATACGCAGTATTTT
CDR3 protein: CASSDSEADTQYF
D gene: .
V gene: TRBV6-4
J gene: TRBJ2-3
clone size: .
CDR3 length: 13

CDR3 DNA: TGTGCCACCAGCAGGAGAGGGCGGGAGGGCCTGGGCACAGATACGCAGTATTTT
CDR3 protein: CATSRRGREGLGTDTQYF
D gene: TRBD2
V gene: TRBV15
J gene: TRBJ2-3
clone size: .
CDR3 length: 18

CDR3 DNA: TGTGCCAGCAGCCCGGGACAGGGTATCGGGGAGCTGTTTTTT
CDR3 protein: CASSPGQGIGELFF
D gene: TRBD1
V gene: TRBV7-2
J gene: TRBJ2-2
clone size: .
CDR3 length: 14

CDR3 DNA: TGTGCCAGCGGACAGGGGGCAATGAACTATGGCTACACCTTC
CDR3 protein: CASGQGAMNYGYTF
D gene: TRBD1
V gene: TRBV5-4
J gene: TRBJ1-2
clone size: .
CDR3 length: 14

CDR3 DNA: TGTGCCAGCACCTCCGGCGGCACGGACACCATATATTTT
CDR3 protein: CASTSGGTDTIYF
D gene: .
V gene: TRBV28
J gene: TRBJ1-3
clone size: .
CDR3 length: 13

CDR3 DNA: TGCGCCAGCATCCCGGGGTGGTGGGCACGCACAGATACGCAGTATTTT
CDR3 protein: CASIPGWWARTDTQYF
D gene: .
V gene: TRBV10-1
J gene: TRBJ2-3
clone size: .
CDR3 length: 16

CDR3 DNA: TGTGCCAGCAGCTATAGTACGGGGTTCACTGAAGCTTTCTTT
CDR3 protein: CASSYSTGFTEAFF
D gene: .
V gene: TRBV11-2
J gene: TRBJ1-1
clone size: .
CDR3 length: 14

CDR3 DNA: TGTGCCAGTACGGACAGCTATGGCTACACCTTC
CDR3 protein: CASTDSYGYTF
D gene: .
V gene: TRBV6-1
J gene: TRBJ1-2
clone size: .
CDR3 length: 11

CDR3 DNA: TGTGCCAGTAGTCCCCCAGGGAGGGTCAATCAGCCCCAGCATTTT
CDR3 protein: CASSPPGRVNQPQHF
D gene: .
V gene: TRBV19
J gene: TRBJ1-5
clone size: .
CDR3 length: 15

CDR3 DNA: TGTGCCAGCAGCTTAGGGGGGGAATGGGCCTACGAGCAGTACTTC
CDR3 protein: CASSLGGEWAYEQYF
D gene: .
V gene: TRBV11-1
J gene: TRBJ2-7
clone size: .
CDR3 length: 15

CDR3 DNA: TGTGCCAGCAGCGTAGGCTTAGGGGGCAACCATGAGCAGTTCTTC
CDR3 protein: CASSVGLGGNHEQFF
D gene: TRBD1
V gene: TRBV9
J gene: TRBJ2-1
clone size: .
CDR3 length: 15

CDR3 DNA: TGTGCCAGCAGTGACAGGGATAAAAGGGGCTACACCTTC
CDR3 protein: CASSDRDKRGYTF
D gene: .
V gene: TRBV6-1
J gene: TRBJ1-2
clone size: once
CDR3 length: 13